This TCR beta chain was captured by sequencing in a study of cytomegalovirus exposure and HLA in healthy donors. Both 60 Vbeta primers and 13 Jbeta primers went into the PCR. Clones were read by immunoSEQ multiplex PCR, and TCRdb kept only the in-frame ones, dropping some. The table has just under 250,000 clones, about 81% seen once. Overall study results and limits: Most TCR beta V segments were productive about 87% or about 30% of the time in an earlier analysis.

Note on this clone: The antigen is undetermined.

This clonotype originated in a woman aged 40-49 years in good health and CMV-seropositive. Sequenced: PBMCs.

DNA for the CDR3: TGCGCCAGCAGCCATACACAGACCGGGACAGGGGACTACGAGCAGTACTTC. Translation gives CASSHTQTGTGDYEQYF. This chain joins TRBV5-1 and TRBJ2-7; TRBD1 agrees at 10 bases. The CDR3 covers 17 residues. With V trimmed by 4 bases and J by 3 bases, 13 bases remained unmatched. Germline V lookup: CDR1 SGHRS, CDR2 YFSETQ.